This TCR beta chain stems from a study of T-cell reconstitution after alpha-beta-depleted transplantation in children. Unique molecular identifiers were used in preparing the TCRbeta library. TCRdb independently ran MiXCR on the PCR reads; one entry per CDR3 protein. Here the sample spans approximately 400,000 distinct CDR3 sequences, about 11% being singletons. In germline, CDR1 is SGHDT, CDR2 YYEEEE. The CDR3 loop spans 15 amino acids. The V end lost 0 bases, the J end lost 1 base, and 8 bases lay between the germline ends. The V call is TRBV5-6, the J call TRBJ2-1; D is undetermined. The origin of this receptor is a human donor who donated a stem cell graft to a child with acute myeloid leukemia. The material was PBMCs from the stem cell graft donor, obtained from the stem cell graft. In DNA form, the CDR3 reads TGTGCCAGCAGCTTGGGTGGGGTATCCTACAATGAGCAGTTCTTC. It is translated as CASSLGGVSYNEQFF.